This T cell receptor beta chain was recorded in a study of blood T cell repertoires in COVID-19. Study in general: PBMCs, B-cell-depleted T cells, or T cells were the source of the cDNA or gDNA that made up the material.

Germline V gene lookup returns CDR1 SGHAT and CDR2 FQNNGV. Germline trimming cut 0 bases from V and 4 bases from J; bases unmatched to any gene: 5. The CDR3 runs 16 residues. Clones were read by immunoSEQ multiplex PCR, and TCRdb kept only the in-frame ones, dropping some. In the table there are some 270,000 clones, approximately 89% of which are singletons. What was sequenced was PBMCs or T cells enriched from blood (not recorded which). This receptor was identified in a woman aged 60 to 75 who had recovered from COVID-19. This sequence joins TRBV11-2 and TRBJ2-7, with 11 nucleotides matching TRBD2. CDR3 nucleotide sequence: TGTGCCAGCAGCTTAGAAACTAGCGGGAGTTTATACGAGCAGTACTTC. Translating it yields CASSLETSGSLYEQYF.